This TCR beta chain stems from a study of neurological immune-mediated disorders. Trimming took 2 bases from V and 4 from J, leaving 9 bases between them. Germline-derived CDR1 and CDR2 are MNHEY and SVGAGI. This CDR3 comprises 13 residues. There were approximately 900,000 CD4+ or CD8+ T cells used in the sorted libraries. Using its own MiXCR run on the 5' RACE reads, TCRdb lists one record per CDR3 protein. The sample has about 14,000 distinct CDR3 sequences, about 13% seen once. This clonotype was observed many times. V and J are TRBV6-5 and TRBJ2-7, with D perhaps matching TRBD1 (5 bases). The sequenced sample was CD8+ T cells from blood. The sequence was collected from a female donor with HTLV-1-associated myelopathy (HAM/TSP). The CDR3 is CASSYTAGYEQYF. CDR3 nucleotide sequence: TGTGCCAGCAGTTACACCGCAGGGTACGAGCAGTACTTC.